This TCR beta chain originates from a study of blood T cell repertoires in COVID-19. This CDR3 is built from 10 residues. Between the trimmed V and J ends, which lost 3 bases and 10 bases, there was a span of 4 bases. CDR1 SEHNR and CDR2 FQNEAQ come from the germline V gene (reference sequence). Authors' analysis steps: By means of reference gene primer amplification, nucleated cell counts were estimated. The repertoire was sequenced with immunoSEQ multiplex PCR; TCRdb's copy has only in-frame clones and lacks some. The V and J calls and clone size were taken over from that table, and D and trimming were inferred from the DNA. The sample records about 220,000 clones, 70% to 90% being singletons.

The TCR was taken from a woman aged 50 to 60 with acute COVID-19. The chain carries TRBV7-9 and TRBJ2-1; D is unclear. The sequenced sample was PBMCs or T cells enriched from blood (not recorded which). CDR3 residues: CASSFLEQFF. In DNA form, the CDR3 reads TGTGCCAGCAGCTTCCTGGAGCAGTTCTTC.